The 13 T cell receptor beta chains presented below share a single source sample, sequenced in a study of PD-1 blockade in classical Hodgkin lymphoma. The time point here: cycle 4 day 1 (C4D1), after more than 5 weeks of nivolumab. Every patient relapsed after autologous stem cell transplantation, and brentuximab vedotin exposure varied. TCRdb's table, derived via immunoSEQ multiplex PCR, lists solely in-frame clones and lacks some. The table lists approximately 7,000 clones, over 60% of them singletons, with about 40% in the top ten. The specimen comprised peripheral blood mononuclear cells (PBMCs), sampled before the fourth cycle of nivolumab. Every receptor here comes from a human donor with classical Hodgkin lymphoma.

The chain joins TRBV28 to TRBJ2-2, with D uncertain. The germline V and J ends were trimmed by 4 bases and 0 bases, with 12 bases remaining between them. From germline, CDR1 is MDHEN and CDR2 SYDVKM. CDR3 length: 16 residues. This CDR3 reads CASSWNRRTNTGELFF. The CDR3 region has the DNA TGTGCCAGCAGTTGGAACCGAAGGACGAACACCGGGGAGCTGTTTTTT.

The chain uses TRBV9 and TRBJ2-1; 7 bases align to TRBD2. The CDR3 runs 16 residues. V was pared by 1 base and J by 3 bases, with 7 bases of the junction left unmatched. The germline V gene encodes CDR1 SGDLS and CDR2 YYNGEE. CDR3 sequence (DNA): TGTGCCAGCAGCGTAAGGATAAGCGGGGACTACAATGAGCAGTTCTTC. This codes for CASSVRISGDYNEQFF.

This clone has just a few counts. V usage is TRBV28 and J usage is TRBJ1-5, with a tentative D call TRBD1 (5 bases). The CDR3 has 14 amino acids. In germline, CDR1 is MDHEN, CDR2 SYDVKM. Trimming shortened V by 2 bases and J by 5 bases, and 10 bases separated the two germline ends. DNA for the CDR3: TGTGCCAGCAGTTTAATTTCAGGGTATCAGCCCCAGCATTTT. The encoded protein is CASSLISGYQPQHF.

Regarding this clone: The junction departs from germline at one end; a sequencing error may be responsible. J is TRBJ2-1 and V is TRBV7-7, with TRBD2 matching over 10 bases. CDR1 is SSHAT, CDR2 FNYEAQ, per germline (reference sequence). The CDR3 contains 15 residues. The CDR3 sequence is CASSLTSGTLGEQFF. The CDR3 DNA is TGTGCTAGCAGCTTAACTAGCGGGACCCTCGGTGAGCAGTTCTTC.

The chain uses TRBV2 and TRBJ1-1; no definite D call. Germline loops: CDR1 SNHLY, CDR2 FYNNEI. Between the trimmed V and J ends, which lost 1 base and 0 bases, there was a span of 3 bases. The CDR3 loop spans 13 amino acids. Written as DNA, the CDR3 is TGTGCCAGCAGTGAAGGGGTGAACACTGAAGCTTTCTTT. Translation gives CASSEGVNTEAFF.

As concerns this clone: The junction shows a germline mismatch at one end, possibly a read error. The genes are TRBV5-1 and TRBJ2-7; D not certain. This CDR3 has 10 amino acids. Germline CDR1 SGHRS, CDR2 YFSETQ. CDR3: CASSFWLRHF. In DNA form, the CDR3 reads TGCGCCAGCAGCTTTTGGCTCCGGCACTTC.

The chain links TRBV28 to TRBJ2-7; D possibly corresponds to TRBD1 (6 bases). Germline-derived CDR1 and CDR2 are MDHEN and SYDVKM. Trimming stripped 10 bases from V and 3 bases from J, with 13 bases between. This CDR3 comprises 12 residues. CDR3 region: CANPTGHYEQYF. CDR3 DNA sequence: TGTGCCAACCCGACAGGACACTACGAGCAGTACTTC.

The genes are TRBV13 and TRBJ2-5, with 10 bases matching TRBD2. Germline lookup yields CDR1 PRHDT and CDR2 FYEKMQ (reference sequence). This CDR3 comprises 18 residues. The V and J ends lost 1 base and 5 bases, in that order; junction bases with no gene match: 13. The CDR3 is CASSLEARLAGGRETQYF. The CDR3 DNA sequence: TGTGCCAGCAGCTTAGAAGCCCGATTAGCGGGAGGTCGGGAGACCCAGTACTTC.

Only one count was recorded for this clone. This sample also contains other DNA sequences that code for the same CDR3. The rearrangement links TRBV28 to TRBJ2-7; D gene unclear. V was cut by 2 bases and J by 4 bases, with 3 bases left in between. CDR1 and CDR2 from the germline V gene are MDHEN and SYDVKM. The CDR3 contains 11 residues. CDR3 nucleotides: TGTGCCAGCAGTTTAAGGTACGAGCAGTACTTC. Encoded protein: CASSLRYEQYF.

The chain is built from TRBV28 and TRBJ1-1; 9 nucleotides align to TRBD1. This CDR3 is 14 amino acids long. Per germline, CDR1 MDHEN and CDR2 SYDVKM. V lost 5 bases, J lost 4 bases, and 5 bases stayed unmatched. CDR3 region: CASSATGGGTEAFF. For the CDR3, the DNA is TGTGCCAGCAGTGCTACAGGGGGCGGCACTGAAGCTTTCTTT.

This clone was seen a few times. The J gene is TRBJ1-6, the V gene TRBV5-1, with D possibly TRBD1 on 5 matching bases. Germline lookup yields CDR1 SGHRS and CDR2 YFSETQ. The ends were cut back, 4 bases at V and 3 bases at J, with 11 bases in the middle. The CDR3 contains 15 residues. The CDR3 coding sequence is TGCGCCAGCAGCCTCGAGGGGAACTATAATTCACCCCTCCACTTT. Amino acids: CASSLEGNYNSPLHF. The full variable domain, completed using reference TRBV5-1 and TRBJ1-6, is KAGVTQTPRYLIKTRGQQVTLSCSPISGHRSVSWYQQTPGQGLQFLFEYFSETQRNKGNFPGRFSGRQFSNSRSEMNVSTLELGDSALYLCASSLEGNYNSPLHFGNGTRLTVT.

The V call is TRBV18, the J call TRBJ2-3, with 15 bases identical to TRBD2. The ends lost 0 bases at V and 5 bases at J; junction bases unmatched: 3. The CDR3 runs to 17 residues. Per germline, CDR1 KGHSH and CDR2 LQKENI. DNA for the CDR3: TGTGCCAGCTCACCACCGGGACTAGCGGGGGGAGGAGATACGCAGTATTTT. Translating it yields CASSPPGLAGGGDTQYF.

This sequence joins TRBV5-4 and TRBJ2-2; 7 nucleotides align to TRBD1. V was pared by 0 bases and J by 2 bases, with 4 bases of the junction left unmatched. The germline V gene encodes CDR1 SGHNT and CDR2 YYREEE (reference sequence). The CDR3 length is 16 residues. The CDR3 sequence: CASSLGGGRNTGELFF. CDR3 in DNA: TGTGCCAGCAGCTTGGGAGGGGGCAGAAACACCGGGGAGCTGTTTTTT.